Each of the 3 T cell receptor beta chains below was sequenced from the same sample in a study of T cells in Graves' hyperthyroidism and ophthalmopathy (dated by TCRdb to the late 2010s). Library construction relied on multiplex PCR. The instrument was an Illumina HiSeq 2000. TCR beta CDR3 regions were amplified from RNA transcripts. The first round of RT-PCR for the TCR CDR3 was performed with the HTBI primer set and the Qiagen OneStep RT-PCR kit. TCRdb redid the processing of the public reads, applying fastp at Q25 and MiXCR, and retained in-frame beta chains. One record per CDR3 amino acid sequence lists the most common genes and DNA. For this sample there are hundreds of thousands of distinct CDR3 sequences; roughly 13% appear just once. Clones ranked in the top ten supply almost 35% of the sample. Specimen: blood. These receptors were collected from a woman in her thirties or forties with Graves' ophthalmopathy.

This clonotype has a count of ten or more. The chain employs TRBV28 and TRBJ2-5, with D possibly called TRBD1 or TRBD2 (7 bases each). Germline V CDR1 and CDR2: MDHEN, SYDVKM. The CDR3 is made up of 14 amino acids. V dropped 6 bases and J dropped 4 bases, with 15 bases sitting between them. The chain's CDR3 is CASRSQGRGETQYF. The CDR3 DNA is TGTGCCAGCAGATCACAGGGGAGGGGAGAGACCCAGTACTTC.

This clonotype has ten or more counts. The chain joins TRBV20-1 to TRBJ2-1, with D hard to call. The germline V and J ends were trimmed by 8 bases and 0 bases, with 14 bases remaining between them. Per germline, CDR1 DFQATT and CDR2 SNEGSKA (reference sequence). This CDR3 region has 14 residues. CDR3 nucleotides: TGCAGTTCCCAACATAGCTTCTCCTACAATGAGCAGTTCTTC. It specifies CSSQHSFSYNEQFF.

In this sample, this clonotype turned up many times. The rearrangement joins TRBV20-1 to TRBJ2-1; 8 positions match TRBD2. The CDR3 spans 17 residues. With 4 bases clipped from V and 3 bases from J, the junction kept 14 bases outside the gene matches. The V gene's germline CDR1 is DFQATT and CDR2 SNEGSKA (reference sequence). Here the CDR3 DNA reads TGCAGTGCTATCCCAGTTCGGACGGGAGGGGACTACAATGAGCAGTTCTTC. Translating it yields CSAIPVRTGGDYNEQFF.